Below are 4 T cell receptor beta chains sequenced from a single sample in a study of vaccination and CD4 T cells after COVID-19. As for treatment: approximately nine-day PBMC culture with coronavirus spike peptide pools or control peptides (ViraFEST assay). These TCRs' antigens remain unknown. Sequence data for DNA of cultured CD4+ T cells were generated by the Oncomine TCR Beta short-read assay. Via MiXCR, TCRdb re-called the PCR reads, giving one row per CDR3 protein. The data show about 10,000 distinct CDR3 sequences, approximately 59% seen once. What was sequenced was CD4+ T cells from blood, cultured in vitro. The source of these receptors is a human donor who had recovered from COVID-19.

CDR3 nucleotides: TGTGCCTGGAGCCCCGGGGGCGAGACCCAGTACTTC. Encoded protein: CAWSPGGETQYF. The chain combines TRBV30 with TRBJ2-5; D may match TRBD1 or TRBD2 (6 bases each). This CDR3 has 12 residues. The V and J ends lost 3 bases and 5 bases respectively, with 10 bases between them. The germline V gene has CDR1 GTSNPN and CDR2 SVGIG (reference sequence).

The CDR3 DNA sequence: TGTGCCAGCAGTACTAATAAAGGGGGTAACTATGGCTACACCTTC. This sequence encodes CASSTNKGGNYGYTF. V gene TRBV6-4 combines with J gene TRBJ1-2; D might be TRBD1 (6 bases). From germline, CDR1 is MRHNA and CDR2 SNTAGT. This CDR3 is 15 amino acids long. V gave up 5 bases and J gave up 1 base, with 14 bases separating them.

The chain combines TRBV2 with TRBJ2-5; D is unresolved. Germline values: CDR1 SNHLY, CDR2 FYNNEI. The CDR3 totals 12 residues. V was pared by 4 bases and J by 2 bases, with 5 bases between. CDR3 nucleotide sequence: TGTGCCAGCAGTGTACTACAAGAGACCCAGTACTTC. It is translated as CASSVLQETQYF. Full variable domain (remainder filled in from reference TRBV2 and TRBJ2-5): EPEVTQTPSHQVTQMGQEVILRCVPISNHLYFYWYRQILGQKVEFLVSFYNNEISEKSEIFDDQFSVERPDGSNFTLKIRSTKLEDSAMYFCASSVLQETQYFGPGTRLLVL.

In its sample, this clonotype was seen a few times. This chain uses TRBV10-3 with TRBJ2-3; either TRBD1 or TRBD2 may supply D (5 bases each). Germline lookup yields CDR1 ENHRY and CDR2 SYGVKD. CDR3 length equals 15 residues. V dropped 2 bases and J dropped 4 bases, with 13 bases sitting between them. The CDR3 region has the DNA TGTGCCATCAGTGAGCCAGGAGAGGGGTCAGATACGCAGTATTTT. Its translation is CAISEPGEGSDTQYF.